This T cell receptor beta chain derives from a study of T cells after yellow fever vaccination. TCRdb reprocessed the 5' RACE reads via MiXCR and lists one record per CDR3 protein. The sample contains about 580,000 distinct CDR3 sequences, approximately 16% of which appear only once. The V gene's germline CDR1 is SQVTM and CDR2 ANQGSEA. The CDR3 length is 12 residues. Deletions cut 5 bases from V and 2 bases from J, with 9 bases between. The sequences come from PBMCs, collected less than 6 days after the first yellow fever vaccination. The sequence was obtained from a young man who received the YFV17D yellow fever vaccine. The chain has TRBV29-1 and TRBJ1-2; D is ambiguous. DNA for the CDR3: TGCAGCGTTCCCGTGTCAAACTATGGCTACACCTTC. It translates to CSVPVSNYGYTF.